Sequencing of this T cell receptor (beta chain) was carried out in a study of blood T cell repertoires in COVID-19. CDR1 is SEHNR, CDR2 FQNEAQ, per germline (reference sequence). The CDR3 extends over 15 amino acids. Trimming shortened V by 1 base and J by 3 bases, and 12 bases separated the two germline ends. The data were produced by immunoSEQ multiplex PCR, yet TCRdb's version contains in-frame clones alone and is incomplete. The sample has 310,000 or so clones, around 86% seen once. In terms of age and location, participants ranged from roughly 18 to 95 years and lived in about 25 US areas. The TCR comes from a woman under 30 who had recovered from COVID-19. The chain employs TRBV7-9 and TRBJ1-1; possibly TRBD1 for D (5 bases). Source material: PBMCs or T cells enriched from blood (not recorded which). The chain's CDR3 is CASSLVAGVDTEAFF. The CDR3 bases are TGTGCCAGCAGCTTAGTTGCGGGGGTGGACACTGAAGCTTTCTTT.